Listed here are 10 T cell receptor beta chains from one sample, sequenced in a study of immune evolution from preneoplasia to lung adenocarcinoma. The method was immunoSEQ multiplex PCR; TCRdb's version includes in-frame clones alone and lacks a portion of them. Of some 5,000 clones listed, just under 80% are singletons. Sequencing was carried out using FFPE minimally invasive lung adenocarcinoma tissue. These receptors came from a person aged 55-85 years with lung adenocarcinoma.

This chain joins TRBV4-1 and TRBJ2-1; maybe TRBD2 (5 bases). Germline CDR1 and CDR2: MGHRA and YSYEKL. The CDR3 contains 16 residues. Trimming pared 5 bases from V and 6 bases from J, leaving 20 bases between. CDR3 region: CASSAVAAAPSNEQFF. DNA of the CDR3: TGCGCCAGCAGCGCAGTCGCAGCGGCCCCATCCAATGAGCAGTTCTTC.

The chain is built from TRBV2 and TRBJ2-7; D is perhaps TRBD1 (6 bases). The germline V gene has CDR1 SNHLY and CDR2 FYNNEI. V lost 9 bases and J 7 bases, leaving 13 bases between the germline ends. The CDR3 is 11 residues long. CDR3 sequence: CARGWGREQYF. DNA for the CDR3: TGTGCCAGGGGCTGGGGGCGAGAGCAGTACTTC.

This chain links TRBV10-2 with TRBJ2-2; tentative D call: TRBD2 (5 bases). The CDR3 covers 13 residues. CDR1 and CDR2 from the germline V gene are WSHSY and SAAADI. V lost 5 bases and J lost 3, with 7 bases in between. The CDR3 DNA follows: TGCGCCAGCAGTTTCGGGGACACCGGGGAGCTGTTTTTT. Residues: CASSFGDTGELFF.

The chain has TRBV11-2 and TRBJ2-4, with D hard to call. The CDR3 covers 17 residues. V lost 5 bases to trimming and J lost 0 bases, with 17 bases between them. The germline V gene has CDR1 SGHAT and CDR2 FQNNGV. The CDR3 nucleotides read TGTGCCAGCAGCCCAGTTTCTCTTCGGTTAGCCAAAAACATTCAGTACTTC. This encodes CASSPVSLRLAKNIQYF.

The chain couples TRBV27 to TRBJ2-2; 7 positions agree with TRBD2. The CDR3 loop spans 15 amino acids. Germline values: CDR1 MNHEY, CDR2 SMNVEV (reference sequence). Trimming at V came to 4 bases and at J to 6 bases, leaving 8 bases not matched to a gene. The CDR3 reads CASSSAGLDAGELFF. As DNA, the CDR3 is TGTGCCAGCAGTTCCGCTGGACTAGATGCCGGGGAGCTGTTTTTT.

The rearrangement joins TRBV19 to TRBJ2-3; D unclear. CDR1 and CDR2 (germline): LNHDA, SQIVND (reference sequence). This CDR3 is built from 13 residues. Trimming took 5 bases from V and 5 from J, leaving 11 bases between them. DNA for the CDR3: TGTGCCAGTAGTTTGGCAGTTAGAGATACGCAGTATTTT. Protein sequence: CASSLAVRDTQYF.

The chain is built from TRBV4-2 and TRBJ2-1; 8 bases match TRBD2. After removal of 4 bases from V and 9 bases from J, the junction contained 14 bases not matched to a gene. The CDR3 is 16 amino acids. The germline CDR1 and CDR2 sequences are LGHNA and YNFKEQ. The CDR3 region has the DNA TGTGCCAGCAGCCCTAATCCGGGACTAGAGGAAAGTGAGCAGTTCTTC. This translates into CASSPNPGLEESEQFF.

V usage is TRBV4-1 and J usage is TRBJ2-7; TRBD2 agrees at 12 bases. V was pared by 3 bases and J by 5 bases, with 20 bases of the junction left unmatched. CDR3 length: 20 residues. CDR1 MGHRA and CDR2 YSYEKL come from the germline V gene. CDR3 nucleotide sequence: TGCGCCAGCAGCCACCACACGCCTCGGGAGACTAGCGGGAGTGGGAACGAGCAGTACTTC. This sequence encodes CASSHHTPRETSGSGNEQYF.

The rearrangement links TRBV4-2 to TRBJ2-1, with 8 bases aligning to TRBD2. Germline-derived CDR1 and CDR2 are LGHNA and YNFKEQ. The CDR3 contains 16 residues. Germline trimming cut 0 bases from V and 7 bases from J; bases unmatched to any gene: 8. Written as DNA, the CDR3 is TGTGCCAGCAGCCAAGATCAGAGCGGGAGACTTAATGAGCAGTTCTTC. Its protein product is CASSQDQSGRLNEQFF.

The chain has TRBV6-6 and TRBJ2-1, with D tentatively TRBD2 (7 bases). Germline V CDR1 and CDR2: MNHNY, SVGAGI (reference sequence). The CDR3 is 15 residues long. V lost 0 bases to trimming and J lost 7 bases, with 13 bases between them. The CDR3 loop is CASSYSEGGGNEQFF. CDR3 coding DNA: TGTGCCAGCAGTTACTCAGAGGGAGGGGGAAATGAGCAGTTCTTC.